These 10 T cell receptor beta chains originate from one sample sequenced in a study of shared clonotypes between healthy human individuals. Terminally differentiated effector memory CD45RA+ cells were excluded from the naive CD8 cells, which were CD45RO-negative and positively selected for CCR7. Method: immunoSEQ multiplex PCR; TCRdb's copy keeps in-frame clones and lacks some. The repertoire consists of 800,000 or so clones, with 96% occurring once and the leading ten covering less than 0.3%. The sequenced material came from naive CD8+ T cells sorted from blood. The receptor set was obtained from a man aged 25-40 years in good health.

This chain connects TRBV27 to TRBJ2-7; D unresolved. Germline V gene data show CDR1 as MNHEY and CDR2 as SMNVEV (reference sequence). The V end was cut by 6 bases, the J end by 6 bases, with 15 bases between. The CDR3 runs to 13 residues. CDR3 region: CASSPLGLPEQYF. The CDR3 region has the DNA TGTGCCAGCAGCCCCCTTGGCCTCCCCGAGCAGTACTTC.

The chain uses TRBV2 and TRBJ1-3; D possibly corresponds to TRBD1 (5 bases). From germline, CDR1 is SNHLY and CDR2 FYNNEI. The V end was cut by 2 bases, the J end by 0 bases, with 5 bases between. CDR3 length equals 14 residues. This chain's CDR3 is CASSEQGSGNTIYF. The CDR3 nucleotides are TGTGCCAGCAGTGAACAGGGCTCTGGAAACACCATATATTTT.

This clone has a single count. The V call is TRBV11-2, the J call TRBJ2-1; a possible D gene is TRBD1 (6 bases). The CDR3 spans 14 residues. CDR1 SGHAT and CDR2 FQNNGV come from the germline V gene. Between the trimmed V and J ends, which lost 5 bases and 6 bases, there was a span of 14 bases. The CDR3 sequence: CASSPHRVGNEQFF. The CDR3 nucleotides read TGTGCCAGCAGCCCCCACAGGGTGGGCAATGAGCAGTTCTTC.

This chain connects TRBV28 to TRBJ1-1; no clear D gene. Germline V gives CDR1 MDHEN, CDR2 SYDVKM. Trimming left V 1 base short and J 8 bases short, with 14 bases between. The CDR3 is made up of 14 amino acids. The CDR3 loop is CASSLSGSVGEAFF. CDR3 sequence (DNA): TGTGCCAGCAGTTTATCGGGGTCAGTCGGGGAAGCTTTCTTT.

The V call is TRBV18, the J call TRBJ2-7; 9 nucleotides line up with TRBD1. Germline loops: CDR1 KGHSH, CDR2 LQKENI. The trim removed 0 bases at V and 5 bases at J, leaving 2 bases unmatched. The CDR3 runs 14 residues. The CDR3 nucleotides are TGTGCCAGCTCACCACCGGACAGGGGAGACGAGCAGTACTTC. It is translated as CASSPPDRGDEQYF.

This clone was recorded once. This rearrangement joins TRBV27 to TRBJ2-7; 8 nucleotides align to TRBD1. Per germline, CDR1 MNHEY and CDR2 SMNVEV (reference sequence). The CDR3 has 15 amino acids. J was trimmed by 2 bases and V by 2 bases; bases with no gene match: 5. This CDR3 is CASSLLGTGPYEQYF. The CDR3 region has the DNA TGTGCCAGCAGTTTACTAGGGACAGGCCCCTACGAGCAGTACTTC.

The chain uses TRBV7-8 and TRBJ2-7; D is perhaps TRBD2 (6 bases). V lost 1 base and J lost 5, with 12 bases in between. Germline V gene lookup returns CDR1 SGHVS and CDR2 FQNEAQ. The CDR3 is 14 residues long. CDR3 in amino acids: CASSLGGRQDEQYF. The CDR3 DNA sequence: TGTGCCAGCAGCTTAGGGGGGAGGCAGGACGAGCAGTACTTC.

The CDR3 here is CASSNPGDRDYEQYF. DNA of the CDR3: TGTGCCAGCTCAAACCCAGGGGACAGAGACTACGAGCAGTACTTC. The chain carries TRBV18 and TRBJ2-7; 7 bases are shared with TRBD1. V gave up 5 bases and J gave up 3 bases; unmatched junction bases: 10. CDR1 is KGHSH, CDR2 LQKENI, per germline. The CDR3 loop spans 15 amino acids.

This chain joins TRBV7-8 and TRBJ2-1, with 9 nucleotides matching TRBD2. J was trimmed by 3 bases and V by 5 bases; bases with no gene match: 5. Germline-derived CDR1 and CDR2 are SGHVS and FQNEAQ. The CDR3 runs 15 residues. This CDR3 reads CASSIPSGVYNEQFF. Written as DNA, the CDR3 is TGTGCCAGCAGCATACCTAGCGGGGTCTACAATGAGCAGTTCTTC.

This rearrangement joins TRBV28 to TRBJ2-7; TRBD1 is a possible D gene (6 bases). Deletions cut 8 bases from V and 3 bases from J, with 11 bases between. This CDR3 has 12 residues. The germline gives CDR1 MDHEN, CDR2 SYDVKM. CDR3 region: CASESRGYEQYF. In nucleotides, the CDR3 is TGTGCCAGCGAGTCCAGGGGCTACGAGCAGTACTTC. The variable domain in full, with the rest retrieved from reference TRBV28 and TRBJ2-7, is DVKVTQSSRYLVKRTGEKVFLECVQDMDHENMFWYRQDPGLGLRLIYFSYDVKMKEKGDIPEGYSVSREKKERFSLILESASTNQTSMYLCASESRGYEQYFGPGTRLTVT.